A selection of T cell receptor beta chains follows, all from one sample in a study of T cell changes during pregnancy in multiple sclerosis. Sequencing used immunoSEQ multiplex PCR; TCRdb keeps in-frame clones, though not all of them. The sample includes about 60,000 clones, roughly 91% of them seen just once. Sample: peripheral blood, taken in the second trimester of pregnancy. These receptors were obtained from a female donor in good health, enrolled as a control in a pregnancy study. Both conserved end residues are part of each CDR3. D genes are given only for firm matches. Size is omitted from some rows. Given values are once, few, many or a class for expanded clones.

TRBV6-4,TRBD1,NA,TRBJ1-1,TGTGCCAGCAGTGAACAACAGGGGGATACTGAAGCTTTCTTT,CASSEQQGDTEAFF
TRBV6-4,NA,NA,TRBJ2-3,TGTGCCAGCAGTGACGGAGGGGGGGGCACCACAGATACGCAGTATTTT,CASSDGGGGTTDTQYF
TRBV9,NA,NA,TRBJ1-1,TGTGCCAGCGGACAGAGCACTGAAGCTTTCTTT,CASGQSTEAFF
TRBV5-1,NA,NA,TRBJ1-4,TGCGCCAGCAGCTTGGAACAGGGTGAAAAACTGTTTTTT,CASSLEQGEKLFF
TRBV28,NA,NA,TRBJ1-2,TGTGCCAGCAGCACCGACAGGAACTATGGCTACACCTTC,CASSTDRNYGYTF
TRBV6-1,NA,NA,TRBJ1-5,TGTGCCAGCAGTGAAGCCGAGGGATTGGGCAATCAGCCCCAGCATTTT,CASSEAEGLGNQPQHF
TRBV5-4,TRBD1,NA,TRBJ2-1,TGTGCCAGCAGCTTGGGTGGACAGGGTGTGGATGAGCAGTTCTTC,CASSLGGQGVDEQFF
TRBV6-4,TRBD2,NA,TRBJ2-2,TGTGCCAGCAGTCCGATAGCGGGAGGACCGTCGTATAGCGCCGGGGAGCTGTTTTTT,CASSPIAGGPSYSAGELFF
TRBV7-2,TRBD1,NA,TRBJ1-2,TGTGCCAGCAGCTTTGCAACCGGGACAGGGGGATCTGGCTACACCTTC,CASSFATGTGGSGYTF
TRBV6-5,NA,NA,TRBJ1-1,TGTGCCAGCAGTTACTCGAGGCAGAACACTGAAGCTTTCTTT,CASSYSRQNTEAFF
TRBV5-6,NA,NA,TRBJ2-2,TGTGCCAGCAGTCCCCAGGGGGGCTACACCGGGGAGCTGTTTTTT,CASSPQGGYTGELFF
TRBV5-4,TRBD2,NA,TRBJ2-1,TGTGCCAGCAGCCTTGGGGGACTACCCCTACTAGCCTCCTACAATGAGCAGTTCTTC,CASSLGGLPLLASYNEQFF
TRBV7-8,NA,NA,TRBJ2-1,TGTGCCAGCAGCCACGGGTCCCCGAGGAATGAGCAGTTCTTC,CASSHGSPRNEQFF
TRBV2,TRBD1,NA,TRBJ2-6,TGTGCCAGCAGGGACAGGGGGCCACCTGGGGCCAACGTCCTGACTTTC,CASRDRGPPGANVLTF
TRBV5-1,NA,NA,TRBJ2-7,TGCGCCAGCAGTCCCGGAGGGTCCTACGAGCAGTACTTC,CASSPGGSYEQYF
TRBV9,NA,NA,TRBJ1-1,TGTGCCAGCAGCCTCAGTAGTAGGGGTAGTGAAGCTTTCTTT,CASSLSSRGSEAFF
TRBV2,NA,NA,TRBJ2-7,TGTGCCAGCAGTGAAGAGGCGGGAACTACCTACGAGCAGTACTTC,CASSEEAGTTYEQYF
TRBV6-1,TRBD1,NA,TRBJ1-5,TGTGCCAGCAGTGAAGCGCACAGGGGGGGAGATCAGCCCCAGCATTTT,CASSEAHRGGDQPQHF
TRBV5-6,TRBD2,NA,TRBJ2-2,TGTGCCAGCAGCCCGGGACTAGCGGGGGACGACACCGGGGAGCTGTTTTTT,CASSPGLAGDDTGELFF
TRBV6-1,TRBD2,NA,TRBJ2-1,TGTGCCAGCAGTGAAAGCCTAGCGGGGGTCTACAATGAGCAGTTCTTC,CASSESLAGVYNEQFF
TRBV7-9,NA,NA,TRBJ2-7,TGTGCCAGCAGCGCGCTCTACGAGCAGTACTTC,CASSALYEQYF
TRBV19,NA,NA,TRBJ2-7,TGTGCCAGTAGTATAGGGACAGCCGCGCTCGAGCAGTACTTC,CASSIGTAALEQYF
TRBV11-3,TRBD1,NA,TRBJ2-5,TGTGCCAGCAGCAAACAGGGGGTTGTAGAGACCCAGTACTTC,CASSKQGVVETQYF
TRBV5-4,NA,NA,TRBJ1-2,TGTGCCAGCAGCTTGGTCGGCAGGGCGTCTGGCTACACCTTC,CASSLVGRASGYTF
TRBV19,TRBD1,NA,TRBJ1-2,TGTGCCAGTAGCAGACAGACCAGGGGGCTGAACTATGGCTACACCTTC,CASSRQTRGLNYGYTF
TRBV7-3,TRBD2,NA,TRBJ2-5,TGTGCCAGCAGCGCCACCGGGACTAGCGGAGAGACCCAGTACTTC,CASSATGTSGETQYF
TRBV5-1,TRBD2,NA,TRBJ2-1,TGCGCCAGCAGCGCCGGGACTAGGAGCAATGAGCAGTTCTTC,CASSAGTRSNEQFF
TRBV7-2,NA,NA,TRBJ2-7,TGTGCCAGCAGCTTTGACAGGACCTTTTACGAGCAGTACTTC,CASSFDRTFYEQYF
TRBV2,NA,NA,TRBJ2-1,TGTGCCAGCAGCGGGGGATTCTCCTACAATGAGCAGTTCTTC,CASSGGFSYNEQFF
TRBV19,TRBD1,NA,TRBJ2-2,TGTGCCAGTAGTATAGTTACAGGGGACGGGGAGCTGTTTTTT,CASSIVTGDGELFF
TRBV15,TRBD2,NA,TRBJ2-5,TGTGCCACCAGGGGACTAGCGGACCAAGAGACCCAGTACTTC,CATRGLADQETQYF
TRBV9,NA,NA,TRBJ2-5,TGTGCCAGCAGCGTAGATCTGGAGACCCAGTACTTC,CASSVDLETQYF
TRBV19,NA,NA,TRBJ1-1,TGTGCCAGTAGTACTACACTAAACACTGAAGCTTTCTTT,CASSTTLNTEAFF
TRBV4-1,NA,NA,TRBJ2-4,TGCGCCAGCAGCCAAGAACACCCTAGCCAGCAAAACATTCAGTACTTC,CASSQEHPSQQNIQYF
TRBV18,TRBD2,NA,TRBJ2-5,TGTGCCAGCTCACCGCCGGGAGGACTAGGGGAGACCCAGTACTTC,CASSPPGGLGETQYF
TRBV6-5,TRBD1,once,TRBJ2-7,TGTGCCAGCAGTTACTCGTTCCAGGGGGCTGGCGAGCAGTACTTC,CASSYSFQGAGEQYF
TRBV7-3,NA,NA,TRBJ1-3,TGTGCCAGCAGCTTAGCGTCCGGCTCTGGAAACACCATATATTTT,CASSLASGSGNTIYF
TRBV4-1,TRBD1,NA,TRBJ1-1,TGCGCCAGCAGCATCAGGGGGCAGAACACTGAAGCTTTCTTT,CASSIRGQNTEAFF
TRBV7-9,TRBD1,once,TRBJ2-7,TGTGCCAGCAGCTCCCAAAGACCGGGACAGGGGCTACCCTACGAGCAGTACTTC,CASSSQRPGQGLPYEQYF
TRBV28,NA,NA,TRBJ1-4,TGTGCCAGCTGGGGGGTGGGAAATGAAAAACTGTTTTTT,CASWGVGNEKLFF
TRBV29-1,NA,NA,TRBJ2-5,TGCAGCGTTGCACTAGCTCGAGAGACCCAGTACTTC,CSVALARETQYF
TRBV29-1,TRBD1,NA,TRBJ2-5,TGCAGCGTCCTGACAGGGTCTGAGACCCAGTACTTC,CSVLTGSETQYF
TRBV11-1,NA,NA,TRBJ2-3,TGTGCCAGCAGCTTAGATCGACAGAACACAGATACGCAGTATTTT,CASSLDRQNTDTQYF
TRBV2,NA,NA,TRBJ2-3,TGTGCCAGCATAGGCGGGGGCACAGATACGCAGTATTTT,CASIGGGTDTQYF
TRBV18,NA,NA,TRBJ1-4,TGTGCCAGCTCACCAACAACGGGGGGTGGCGAAAAACTGTTTTTT,CASSPTTGGGEKLFF
TRBV7-2,NA,NA,TRBJ2-2,TGTGCCAGCAGTCGAGGACTAATCGGGGAGCTGTTTTTT,CASSRGLIGELFF
TRBV30,TRBD2,NA,TRBJ2-5,TGTGCCTGGAGTGTAGGGACTAGCGGGGGGCAGGGGGAGACCCAGTACTTC,CAWSVGTSGGQGETQYF
TRBV5-1,NA,NA,TRBJ2-1,TGCGCCAGCACGGACCTCCCGGGACTGGGGCAGGGTAGGAATGAGCAGTTCTTC,CASTDLPGLGQGRNEQFF
TRBV30,TRBD1,NA,TRBJ1-6,TGTGCCTGGAGTGACAGGGGGTCGATTAATTCACCCCTCCACTTT,CAWSDRGSINSPLHF
TRBV28,TRBD1,NA,TRBJ1-5,TGTGCCAGCAGCCCTACCGGGACAGGGGGCAATCAGCCCCAGCATTTT,CASSPTGTGGNQPQHF
TRBV7-9,TRBD1,NA,TRBJ2-5,TGTGCCAGCAGCTTGAGGGGACAGGGCAGGGAGACCCAGTACTTC,CASSLRGQGRETQYF
TRBV30,TRBD2,NA,TRBJ2-1,TGTGCCTGGAGTAGACTAGCGGGGGGGATAAATGAGCAGTTCTTC,CAWSRLAGGINEQFF
TRBV5-1,TRBD1,few,TRBJ1-5,TGCGCCAGCAGCTTTGGGACAGGGGGCAATCAGCCCCAGCATTTT,CASSFGTGGNQPQHF
TRBV9,TRBD2,NA,TRBJ2-7,TGTGCCAGCAGCCCTAATGGCGGGAGACCTCTGTGGGGCCAGTACTTC,CASSPNGGRPLWGQYF
TRBV5-1,NA,NA,TRBJ2-5,TGCGCCAGCAGCTTGGCCAATCCAGGCCAAGAGACCCAGTACTTC,CASSLANPGQETQYF
TRBV29-1,NA,NA,TRBJ1-3,TGCAGCGTTGAGTCCCCGGGACTCCGAAGAAACACCATATATTTT,CSVESPGLRRNTIYF
TRBV28,TRBD1,medium-sized,TRBJ1-2,TGTGCCAGCAGCCCCGTTACCGGACAGGGGGCGTACTATGGCTACACCTTC,CASSPVTGQGAYYGYTF
TRBV27,NA,NA,TRBJ1-2,TGTGCCAGCAGTTCCAGGGTTCAGGGCCTTGGCTACACCTTC,CASSSRVQGLGYTF
TRBV27,NA,NA,TRBJ2-7,TGTGCCAGCAGCCGCGGGGACTTGTATCCCTACGAGCAGTACTTC,CASSRGDLYPYEQYF